The rows below give T cell receptor beta chains drawn from one sample of a study of T-cell reconstitution after alpha-beta-depleted transplantation in children. MiXCR, run by TCRdb on the PCR reads, gives a single entry per CDR3 protein. The sample contains approximately 400,000 distinct CDR3 sequences, about a tenth of which appear only once. This specimen consisted of PBMCs from the stem cell graft donor, obtained from the stem cell graft. The receptors were sampled from a human donor who donated a stem cell graft to a child with acute myeloid leukemia. Each CDR3 is given with its conserved first and last residue. The D gene is left open where the match is weak.

TRBD1	TRBJ2-5	TRBV6-1	CASSEAWTGQETQYF
-	TRBJ1-1	TRBV19	CASSTDLDAFF
-	TRBJ2-2	TRBV13	CASSPAGDTGELFF
-	TRBJ1-4	TRBV5-1	CASSTDRPTNEKLFF
TRBD1	TRBJ2-6	TRBV6-1	CASTPGTAGANGLTF
-	TRBJ2-1	TRBV5-4	CASSSRGTEQFF
-	TRBJ1-2	TRBV5-4	CASSPMDKSGYTF
-	TRBJ1-5	TRBV20-1	CSARAGVLGNQPQHF
-	TRBJ1-2	TRBV29-1	CSAAQGRGYGYTF
-	TRBJ1-2	TRBV6-2/TRBV6-3	CASSYSYTGTLDGYTF
-	TRBJ1-1	TRBV5-1	CASQVGVAYTEAFF
TRBD2	TRBJ2-7	TRBV27	CASTPYAGGDEQYF
TRBD2	TRBJ2-5	TRBV7-2	CASSTGLPMRETQYF
TRBD2	TRBJ2-3	TRBV6-5	CASRASGDTQYF
TRBD1	TRBJ1-2	TRBV18	CASSPQDREAYGYTF
-	TRBJ2-3	TRBV7-9	CASSLVMGSTQYF
-	TRBJ1-3	TRBV2	CASSGRVRGNTIYF
-	TRBJ1-1	TRBV29-1	CSVEDPGIEAFF
-	TRBJ2-5	TRBV5-1	CASSVEGGEDETQYF
TRBD1	TRBJ1-6	TRBV11-1	CASSSTGFGSPLHF
TRBD2	TRBJ2-1	TRBV5-1	CASKTGGGGSSYNEQFF
TRBD1	TRBJ1-2	TRBV7-9	CASTTIEGASYTF
-	TRBJ2-1	TRBV30	CAWHTYNEQFF
-	TRBJ2-3	TRBV30	CAWSVVGEYTDTQYF
-	TRBJ2-1	TRBV7-6	CASSLERGGDTYNEQFF
TRBD1	TRBJ1-1	TRBV5-1	CASSFTGGNEAFF
TRBD2	TRBJ2-1	TRBV4-2	CASRYRPGLAGGPSSYNEQFF
-	TRBJ2-5	TRBV25-1	CASSESHGQPDQETQYF
-	TRBJ2-7	TRBV27	CASSSRDSARGEQYF
TRBD1	TRBJ2-1	TRBV10-3	CAISNIGQGRNEQFF
TRBD1	TRBJ1-1	TRBV20-1	CSARGDSTSREAFF
-	TRBJ2-2	TRBV25-1	CASSEFLNTGELFF
-	TRBJ1-1	TRBV6-2/TRBV6-3	CASGLGVEAFF
-	TRBJ1-1	TRBV27	CASSLAHGDAAFF
-	TRBJ2-7	TRBV4-3	CASSQDRMTYEQYF
-	TRBJ2-7	TRBV10-2	CASLGYESYEQYF
-	TRBJ2-3	TRBV29-1	CSVEIEDWETDTQYF
TRBD1	TRBJ2-5	TRBV5-1	CASRPDRVEIQYF
TRBD1	TRBJ1-6	TRBV25-1	CASSEQQGGSPLHF
-	TRBJ2-3	TRBV7-8	CASSLAKVSGRTDTQYF
TRBD1	TRBJ2-1	TRBV12-3/TRBV12-4	CASRRQGPLEEQFF
-	TRBJ1-2	TRBV29-1	CSVRLQNYGYTF
TRBD1	TRBJ2-3	TRBV5-6	CASSPTGLYGDTQYF
TRBD1	TRBJ1-1	TRBV20-1	CSARGTGGLDTEAFF
-	TRBJ1-2	TRBV20-1	CSARTGNNYGYTF
-	TRBJ2-5	TRBV5-1	CASSLGEEETQYF
-	TRBJ2-2	TRBV18	CASSPSQSGELFF
-	TRBJ1-5	TRBV7-2	CASSLGSRNQPQHF
TRBD1	TRBJ2-7	TRBV3-1	CASSLIGTGHSYEQYF
-	TRBJ2-5	TRBV7-2	CASSLRTSQETQYF
TRBD2	TRBJ2-3	TRBV4-1	CASSQERTSGAASTDTQYF
TRBD2	TRBJ2-4	TRBV20-1	CSARPSGGGKNIQYF
TRBD2	TRBJ2-3	TRBV20-1	CSARGGRDTDTQYF
-	TRBJ1-1	TRBV12-5	CASGLVINPRGPEAFF